A single sample gave rise to the 28 T cell receptor beta chains below, sequenced in a study of T cell repertoires in cytomegalovirus infection. TCRdb analysed the reads with MiXCR anew, one entry per CDR3 protein. The profile shows approximately 700,000 distinct CDR3 sequences, 35% to 45% of them singletons. Input material: PBMCs. These receptors were taken from a human donor in good health (CMV status not recorded). Some clones in this sample may be carry-over from other donors' samples.

About this clonotype: One junction end does not reproduce the germline sequence, and a read error may be involved. The chain couples TRBV12-3 or TRBV12-4 to TRBJ1-2, with D unresolved. This CDR3 is 13 amino acids long. The CDR3 region is CASSTGRSDGYNF. The DNA for the CDR3 is TGTGCCAGCAGTACGGGCCGGAGTGATGGCTACAACTTC.

The V call is TRBV25-1, the J call TRBJ1-3; no firm D call. This CDR3 is built from 16 residues. V dropped 1 base and J dropped 0 bases, with 10 bases sitting between them. Germline V lookup: CDR1 MGHDK, CDR2 SYGVNS. The CDR3 spells CASSESGPLSGNTIYF. CDR3 nucleotides: TGTGCCAGCAGTGAATCTGGACCCCTCTCTGGAAACACCATATATTTT. Full variable domain (missing parts from reference TRBV25-1 and TRBJ1-3): EADIYQTPRYLVIGTGKKITLECSQTMGHDKMYWYQQDPGMELHLIHYSYGVNSTEKGDLSSESTVSRIRTEHFPLTLESARPSHTSQYLCASSESGPLSGNTIYFGEGSWLTVV.

This clonotype was observed a handful of times. The V call is TRBV6-2 or TRBV6-3, the J call TRBJ1-5; 7 bases map to TRBD1. The CDR3 has 16 amino acids. CDR1 is MNHEY, CDR2 SVGEGT, per germline. The ends lost 7 bases at V and 1 base at J; junction bases unmatched: 10. The DNA of the CDR3 is TGTGCCAGCACTCTAGACAGGGTCGGGAGCAATCAGCCCCAGCATTTT. It codes for CASTLDRVGSNQPQHF.

The rearrangement uses TRBV28 and TRBJ1-2; TRBD1 aligns across 7 bases. The CDR3 runs to 15 residues. The germline gives CDR1 MDHEN, CDR2 SYDVKM. The V and J ends lost 8 bases and 3 bases, in that order; junction bases with no gene match: 12. The CDR3 DNA is TGTGCCAGCGGTACGACAGGGCGGTTCTACTATGGCTACACCTTC. Encoded protein: CASGTTGRFYYGYTF.

V is TRBV19 and J is TRBJ2-1; TRBD2 agrees at 9 bases. Trimming cost V 2 bases and J 8 bases; bases outside gene matches: 10. The V gene's germline CDR1 is LNHDA and CDR2 SQIVND (reference sequence). The CDR3 length is 16 residues. The CDR3 sequence is CASSIPGASGIHEQFF. The CDR3 DNA follows: TGTGCCAGTAGTATACCCGGAGCTAGCGGGATCCATGAGCAGTTCTTC. The complete variable domain, with remaining parts taken from reference TRBV19 and TRBJ2-1, reads DGGITQSPKYLFRKEGQNVTLSCEQNLNHDAMYWYRQDPGQGLRLIYYSQIVNDFQKGDIAEGYSVSREKKESFPLTVTSAQKNPTAFYLCASSIPGASGIHEQFFGPGTRLTVL.

This chain joins TRBV28 and TRBJ2-7; 7 bases agree with TRBD1. This CDR3 has 11 residues. The germline V gene has CDR1 MDHEN and CDR2 SYDVKM. V was pared by 10 bases and J by 5 bases, with 5 bases of the junction left unmatched. Here the CDR3 reads CATGQDHEQYF. Here the CDR3 DNA reads TGTGCCACCGGACAGGACCACGAGCAGTACTTC.

This clonotype was picked up many times. The chain uses TRBV7-8 and TRBJ2-3, with 10 bases lining up with TRBD2. CDR1 and CDR2 from the germline V gene are SGHVS and FQNEAQ. The CDR3 runs 16 residues. After removal of 6 bases from V and 3 bases from J, the junction contained 9 bases not matched to a gene. This CDR3 reads CASRDPSSGRTDTQYF. In nucleotides, the CDR3 is TGTGCCAGCAGGGATCCTTCTAGCGGGAGAACAGATACGCAGTATTTT.

This clonotype was detected many times. V gene TRBV6-1 combines with J gene TRBJ1-2; D remains ambiguous. Germline values: CDR1 MNHNS, CDR2 SASEGT. Trimming took off 8 bases at V and 4 bases at J, with 8 bases between the two ends. The CDR3 covers 11 residues. The CDR3 DNA follows: TGTGCCAGCGGCCCGATCTATGGCTACACCTTC. As protein: CASGPIYGYTF.

This clonotype has more than one count but fewer than ten. V usage is TRBV11-2 and J usage is TRBJ2-7; a possible D gene is TRBD2 (7 bases). Per the germline V gene, CDR1 is SGHAT and CDR2 is FQNNGV. The CDR3 is 15 residues long. Trimming took off 5 bases at V and 3 bases at J, with 17 bases between the two ends. CDR3 DNA sequence: TGTGCCAGCAGCCCCAGACGGGGGGCCTTCTACGAGCAGTACTTC. This translates into CASSPRRGAFYEQYF. Together with reference TRBV11-2 and TRBJ2-7, the CDR3 gives the full variable domain: EAGVAQSPRYKIIEKRQSVAFWCNPISGHATLYWYQQILGQGPKLLIQFQNNGVVDDSQLPKDRFSAERLKGVDSTLKIQPAKLEDSAVYLCASSPRRGAFYEQYFGPGTRLTVT.

This chain links TRBV12-3 or TRBV12-4 with TRBJ2-4, with D possibly being TRBD2 (6 bases). V shed 3 bases and J shed 9 bases, with 15 bases lying between them. This CDR3 has 14 amino acids. This CDR3 reads CASSFGGVQVIQYF. Written as DNA, the CDR3 is TGTGCCAGCAGTTTCGGGGGTGTCCAAGTCATTCAGTACTTC.

A few counts support this clonotype. The CDR3 DNA sequence: TGTGCCAGCAGTCTGGCCGGGACTAAGAACACCGGGGAGCTGTTTTTT. Amino acid sequence: CASSLAGTKNTGELFF. The rearrangement uses TRBV12-3 or TRBV12-4 and TRBJ2-2, with 7 positions matching TRBD2. Trimming cost V 5 bases and J 1 base; bases outside gene matches: 7. The CDR3 has 16 residues.

Concerning this clonotype itself: At one boundary the junction diverges from the germline segment, which might be a read error. V usage is TRBV7-2 and J usage is TRBJ1-2; D not certain. This CDR3 contains 12 residues. Germline values: CDR1 SGHTA, CDR2 FQGNSA. CDR3 residues: CARSLISYGYTF. CDR3 DNA sequence: TGTGCCCGCAGCTTAATAAGTTATGGCTACACCTTC.

Only a few counts were recorded for this clonotype. This chain uses TRBV19 with TRBJ1-1; no clear D gene. CDR1 LNHDA and CDR2 SQIVND come from the germline V gene (reference sequence). CDR3 length: 14 residues. The V and J ends lost 3 bases and 4 bases respectively, with 12 bases between them. The DNA of the CDR3 is TGTGCCAGTAGTATCGGTCAGCGGTCCACTGAAGCTTTCTTT. Translated: CASSIGQRSTEAFF.

The chain employs TRBV20-1 and TRBJ2-1; 7 positions match TRBD2. The CDR3 consists of 15 residues. Germline CDR1 reads DFQATT; CDR2 reads SNEGSKA (reference sequence). V lost 5 bases and J lost 2; bases outside the gene matches: 9. CDR3 protein: CSAALSGPTYNEQFF. The DNA for the CDR3 is TGCAGTGCTGCCCTTAGCGGGCCGACCTACAATGAGCAGTTCTTC.

The rearrangement uses TRBV12-3 or TRBV12-4 and TRBJ1-1; 8 positions match TRBD1. The CDR3 totals 16 residues. V gave up 7 bases and J gave up 5 bases; unmatched junction bases: 15. CDR3 amino acids: CASTYTRAGGLTEAFF. Written as DNA, the CDR3 is TGTGCCAGCACCTATACTAGGGCAGGGGGCCTTACTGAAGCTTTCTTT.

This clonotype turned up a few times. The DNA for the CDR3 is TGTGCCAGCAGTGAGGCGGGGGCAAATGGCTACACCTTC. Amino acid sequence: CASSEAGANGYTF. The chain is built from TRBV6-1 and TRBJ1-2, with a possible D match to TRBD1 (6 bases). The germline V gene encodes CDR1 MNHNS and CDR2 SASEGT. V lost 3 bases and J 6 bases, leaving 11 bases between the germline ends. The CDR3 runs to 13 residues.

This clonotype was seen only once. The chain employs TRBV20-1 and TRBJ2-1; the D call may be TRBD1 or TRBD2 (5 bases each). This CDR3 has 14 residues. Trimming left V 0 bases short and J 14 bases short, with 20 bases between. CDR1 and CDR2 (germline): DFQATT, SNEGSKA (reference sequence). The CDR3 coding sequence is TGCAGTGCTAGAGATCAACTTAAGGGGAAGAGGGAGTTCTTC. Translating gives CSARDQLKGKREFF.

J is TRBJ2-3 and V is TRBV28; no reliable D call. Trimming removed 2 bases from V and 3 bases from J, with 9 bases in between. Germline CDR1 MDHEN, CDR2 SYDVKM. This CDR3 comprises 14 residues. CDR3 nucleotides: TGTGCCAGCAGTTTAAAGCTCTGGACAGATACGCAGTATTTT. This encodes CASSLKLWTDTQYF. Based on the CDR3 plus reference TRBV28 and TRBJ2-3, the full variable domain is DVKVTQSSRYLVKRTGEKVFLECVQDMDHENMFWYRQDPGLGLRLIYFSYDVKMKEKGDIPEGYSVSREKKERFSLILESASTNQTSMYLCASSLKLWTDTQYFGPGTRLTVL.

As for this clonotype: An end of the junction does not agree with germline; a read error may underlie this. CDR3 sequence: CASSQPGTETQYF. CDR3 DNA: TGTGCCAGCAGCCAACCCGGCACAGAGACGCAGTATTTT. The V and J genes are TRBV14 and TRBJ2-3; D not resolved. The CDR3 length is 13 residues. Germline CDR1 and CDR2: SGHDN and FVKESK.

Worth noting for this clonotype: This could be a read error, since a much larger clone is one nucleotide away. This chain links TRBV7-2 with TRBJ2-1; 12 bases match TRBD2. Germline V gene data show CDR1 as SGHTA and CDR2 as FQGNSA. CDR3 length: 19 residues. The CDR3 DNA follows: TGTGCCAGCAGCTTCCTCCTTAGAGGGCGACTAGCGGGAGCCAGAGAGCAGTTATTC. The encoded protein is CASSFLLRGRLAGAREQLF.

The chain has TRBV6-6 and TRBJ1-4; D is undetermined. V shed 8 bases and J shed 14 bases, with 15 bases lying between them. This CDR3 region has 11 residues. The germline V gene has CDR1 MNHNY and CDR2 SVGAGI (reference sequence). The CDR3 region has the DNA TGTGCCAGCCGGTTTTCAGGTCCTCTGTTTTTT. This translates into CASRFSGPLFF.

The V call is TRBV24-1, the J call TRBJ2-7; 8 positions match TRBD1. V shed 4 bases, J shed 3 bases, and the junction held 7 bases outside the gene matches. Germline V gene lookup returns CDR1 KGHDR and CDR2 SFDVKD. The CDR3 is 15 residues long. The CDR3 loop reads CATSEHGTGNYEQYF. The DNA for the CDR3 is TGTGCCACCAGTGAACATGGGACAGGTAACTACGAGCAGTACTTC.

This clonotype has only one observation. The rearrangement links TRBV7-4 to TRBJ1-3; D ambiguous. CDR3 length: 17 residues. Trimming stripped 1 base from V and 4 bases from J, with 17 bases between. Germline CDR1 SGHVT, CDR2 SQSDAQ. The CDR3, as DNA: TGTGCCAGCAGCTTAGACCGTGGGAGATCCACCGGAAACACCATATATTTT. Its translation is CASSLDRGRSTGNTIYF.

In its sample, this clonotype was seen a few times. The chain uses TRBV20-1 and TRBJ1-6; the D gene is possibly TRBD1 (5 bases). Deletions cut 0 bases from V and 7 bases from J, with 16 bases between. This CDR3 has 16 residues. Germline V lookup: CDR1 DFQATT, CDR2 SNEGSKA (reference sequence). In DNA, the CDR3 is TGCAGTGCTAGAGATGGCCCCCAGGGTTCGAATTCACCCCTCCACTTT. This translates into CSARDGPQGSNSPLHF.

This chain joins TRBV29-1 and TRBJ2-2; 8 bases align to TRBD1. V dropped 7 bases and J dropped 6; count of bases not matched to a gene: 7. Germline V gene lookup returns CDR1 SQVTM and CDR2 ANQGSEA. The CDR3 loop spans 13 amino acids. DNA of the CDR3: TGCAGCGGGACAGGGAGTGAGGCCGGGGAGCTGTTTTTT. It encodes CSGTGSEAGELFF.

In this sample, this clonotype turned up a few times. The genes are TRBV27 and TRBJ2-7; 8 bases match TRBD2. V lost 7 bases and J lost 3; bases outside the gene matches: 5. CDR1 is MNHEY and CDR2 is SMNVEV in the germline V gene (reference sequence). The CDR3 sequence is 13 residues long. The CDR3 bases are TGTGCCAGCAAAGAGCGGGGGTACTACGAGCAGTACTTC. Its translation is CASKERGYYEQYF.

This clonotype was detected ten times or more. The chain joins TRBV27 to TRBJ1-1; TRBD1 matches 7 bases. The junction had 4 bases not matched to a gene; V was cut back by 8 bases and J by 1 base. The CDR3 spans 13 residues. Germline CDR1 and CDR2: MNHEY and SMNVEV (reference sequence). CDR3 coding DNA: TGTGCCAGCCGACAGGGCACGAACACTGAAGCTTTCTTT. Its protein is CASRQGTNTEAFF.

To note about this clonotype: At one boundary the junction diverges from the germline segment, which might be a read error. The chain is built from TRBV7-9 and TRBJ2-7, with D possibly TRBD2 on 5 matching bases. Germline CDR1 is SEHNR and CDR2 is FQNEAQ (reference sequence). This CDR3 spans 15 amino acids. The CDR3 is CARSLGRARSYEKYF. CDR3 coding DNA: TGTGCCAGAAGCCTAGGGCGGGCCCGCTCCTACGAGAAGTACTTC.